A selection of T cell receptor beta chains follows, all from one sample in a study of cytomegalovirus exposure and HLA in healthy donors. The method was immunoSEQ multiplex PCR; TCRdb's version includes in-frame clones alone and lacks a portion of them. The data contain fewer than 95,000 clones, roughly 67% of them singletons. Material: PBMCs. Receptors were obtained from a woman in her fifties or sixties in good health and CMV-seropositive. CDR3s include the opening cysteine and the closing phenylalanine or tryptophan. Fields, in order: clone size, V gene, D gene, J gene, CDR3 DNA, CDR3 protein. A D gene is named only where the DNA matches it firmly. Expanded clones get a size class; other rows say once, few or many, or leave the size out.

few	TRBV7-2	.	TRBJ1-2	TGTGCCAGCAGCTCTTACACAGATGGTGGCTACACCTTC	CASSSYTDGGYTF
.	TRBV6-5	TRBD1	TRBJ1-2	TGTGCCAGCAGTTTCGACAGGGTGGGGGGCTATGGCTACACCTTC	CASSFDRVGGYGYTF
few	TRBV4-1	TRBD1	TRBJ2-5	TGCGCCAGCAGCCAAGGTGACAGGGGTCAAGAGACCCAGTACTTC	CASSQGDRGQETQYF
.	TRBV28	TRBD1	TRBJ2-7	TGTGCCAGCAGCCAAAGGACAGGCTACTACGAGCAGTACTTC	CASSQRTGYYEQYF
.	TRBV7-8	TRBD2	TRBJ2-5	TGTGCCAGCAGCTTGAGACTAGCGGGATTACAAGAGACCCAGTACTTC	CASSLRLAGLQETQYF
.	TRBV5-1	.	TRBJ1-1	TGCGCCAGCAGCTTGGAGGCAGGCCACACTGAAGCTTTCTTT	CASSLEAGHTEAFF
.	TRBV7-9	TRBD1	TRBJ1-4	TGTGCCGGAGGGGGCGGGGACACAACTAATGAAAAACTGTTTTTT	CAGGGGDTTNEKLFF
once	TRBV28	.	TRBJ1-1	TGTGCCAGCAGCGGGGGGGCAGGCACAATGTTCTTCTTT	CASSGGAGTMFFF
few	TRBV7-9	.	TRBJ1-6	TGTGCCAGCAGCTTGGGGGGGGCGAGGAATTCACCCCTCCACTTT	CASSLGGARNSPLHF
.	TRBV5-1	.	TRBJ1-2	TGCGCCAGCAGGTATACCTCACAAGGGGTAGGCTACACCTTC	CASRYTSQGVGYTF
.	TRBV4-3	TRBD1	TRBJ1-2	TGCGCCAGCAGCCAAGGGGATCGGTGGACAGGGAGTCACTATGGCTACACCTTC	CASSQGDRWTGSHYGYTF
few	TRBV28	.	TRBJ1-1	TGTGCCAGCAGTTTACGGACAGAGAACACTGAAGCTTTCTTT	CASSLRTENTEAFF
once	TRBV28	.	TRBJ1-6	TGTGCCAGCAGTTTAGGTGGCACCAATTCACCCCTCCACTTT	CASSLGGTNSPLHF
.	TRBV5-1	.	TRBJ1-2	TGCGCCAGCAGCTTAGGGGGTTCCGACTATGGCTACACCTTC	CASSLGGSDYGYTF
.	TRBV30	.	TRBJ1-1	TGTGCCTGGAGTGAAATATCGCCAGACAGTGAAGCTTTCTTT	CAWSEISPDSEAFF
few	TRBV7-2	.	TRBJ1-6	TGTGCCAGCAGCTTAGAGGGGCGGGGTCTTGGCTCACCCCTCCACTTT	CASSLEGRGLGSPLHF
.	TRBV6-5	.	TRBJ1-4	TGTGCCAGCAGTTATTCGCCGGGACTGGATGAAAAACTGTTTTTT	CASSYSPGLDEKLFF
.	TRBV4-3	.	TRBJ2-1	TGCGCCAGCAGCCAAGCTAAGACTAGTCTAGCTGAGCAGTTCTTC	CASSQAKTSLAEQFF
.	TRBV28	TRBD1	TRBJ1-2	TGTGCCAGCAGTCGGGACAGTCGCGGCACCTTC	CASSRDSRGTF
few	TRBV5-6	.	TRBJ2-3	TGTGCCAGCAGCCAAACAGGGTGGAGTACAGATACGCAGTATTTT	CASSQTGWSTDTQYF
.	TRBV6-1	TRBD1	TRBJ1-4	TGTGCCAGCAGTGGGACAGGACAAAACGAAAAACTGTTTTTT	CASSGTGQNEKLFF
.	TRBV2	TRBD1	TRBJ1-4	TGTGCCAGCAGTGGACAGGGAAGGGGTGAAAAACTGTTTTTT	CASSGQGRGEKLFF
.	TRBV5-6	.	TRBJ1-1	TGTGCCAGCAGCTTGGGAGGCGGGGACACTGAAGCTTTCTTT	CASSLGGGDTEAFF